The sample holds a few counts of the clone carrying this T cell receptor beta chain. The antigen remains unidentified. At one of its ends the junction is not consistent with the germline gene, which may arise from a read error. TCRdb reanalysed the 5' RACE reads using MiXCR and keeps one entry per CDR3 protein. The sample holds hundreds of thousands of distinct CDR3 sequences; approximately 9% are singletons and the top ten take roughly 0.97%. This CDR3 has 14 amino acids. CDR1 and CDR2 from the germline V gene are SNHLY and FYNNEI. This specimen belongs to a study of identical twins. Study results and caveats: Models predicted too little out-of-frame TCR alpha sharing in monozygotic twins.

These sequences were also reported in another study, on yellow fever vaccine responses in identical twins.

The sequencing input was PBMCs. This receptor was obtained from a woman aged 18-30 years in good health. The chain joins TRBV2 to TRBJ2-7, with D possibly TRBD2 on 6 matching bases. CDR3 sequence reads: CAPGKGPGAYEQYF. The CDR3 nucleotides are TGCGCCCCAGGTAAAGGCCCGGGGGCCTACGAGCAGTACTTC.